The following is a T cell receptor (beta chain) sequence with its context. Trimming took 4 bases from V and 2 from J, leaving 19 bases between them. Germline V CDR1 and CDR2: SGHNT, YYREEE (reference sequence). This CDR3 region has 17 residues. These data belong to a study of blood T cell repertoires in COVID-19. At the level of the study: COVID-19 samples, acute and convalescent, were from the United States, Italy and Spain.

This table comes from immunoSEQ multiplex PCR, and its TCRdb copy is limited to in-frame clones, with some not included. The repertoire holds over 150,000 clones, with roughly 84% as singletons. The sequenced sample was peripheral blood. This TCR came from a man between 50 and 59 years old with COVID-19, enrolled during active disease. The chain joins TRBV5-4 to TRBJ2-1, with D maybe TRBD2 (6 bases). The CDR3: CASSPTTRRTTYNEQFF. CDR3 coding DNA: TGTGCCAGCAGCCCAACCACCAGGCGGACTACCTACAATGAGCAGTTCTTC.